Following are 24 T cell receptor beta chains from one sample sequenced in a study of tumor and adjacent non-tumor tissue in lung cancer. The template was RNA from unsorted bulk tissue. Distant lung tissue was collected more than 3 cm away from the tumor edge. TCRbeta libraries were built with three rounds of nested PCR, modified from ARM-PCR. TCRdb itself ran the multiplex PCR reads through MiXCR, one entry per CDR3 protein. This sample has roughly 74,000 distinct CDR3 sequences, with less than 85% found just once. Sequences were obtained from distant non-tumor lung tissue. The receptor source for this set is a man between 65 and 85 years old with non-small cell lung cancer.

The V and J genes are TRBV6-1 and TRBJ2-1, with 10 bases lining up with TRBD1. The V segment lost 7 bases and the J segment 9 bases; nucleotides outside the gene matches: 9. This CDR3 has 14 residues. Germline assignment: CDR1 MNHNS and CDR2 SASEGT. The CDR3 sequence is CASNGTGELLEQFF. The CDR3, as DNA: TGTGCCAGCAATGGGACAGGGGAATTGCTTGAGCAGTTCTTC.

A remark on this clonotype: The junction departs from germline at one end; a sequencing error may be responsible. The gene calls are TRBV4-2 and TRBJ1-2; 7 nucleotides line up with TRBD1. The V gene's germline CDR1 is LGHNA and CDR2 YNFKEQ. The CDR3 contains 16 residues. The CDR3: CASSPNGTDILYGYTF. DNA of the CDR3: TGTGCCAGCAGCCCTAACGGGACAGATATCCTCTATGGATACACCTTC.

The V call is TRBV29-1, the J call TRBJ2-3; a possible D gene is TRBD2 (7 bases). Deletions cut 8 bases from V and 12 bases from J, with 36 bases between. CDR3 length: 17 residues. Germline values: CDR1 SQVTM, CDR2 ANQGSEA. The CDR3 bases are TGCAGCTTACTCCCATATGTGATAGGGGGGGACACAGACACACAGTATTTT. This codes for CSLLPYVIGGDTDTQYF.

The genes are TRBV9 and TRBJ2-1; D tentatively reads TRBD1 or TRBD2 (5 bases each). CDR3 length: 17 residues. Germline CDR1 and CDR2: SGDLS and YYNGEE. Trimming pared 0 bases from V and 0 bases from J, leaving 13 bases between. In DNA form, the CDR3 reads TGTGCCAGCAGCGTAGGAGCGGCCGGGGCCTCCTACAATGAGCAGTTCTTC. Translation: CASSVGAAGASYNEQFF.

Notes on this clonotype: An end of the junction differs from the germline gene, which may be a read error. The rearrangement links TRBV29-1 to TRBJ2-7, with D unresolved. CDR1 is SQVTM, CDR2 ANQGSEA, per germline. This CDR3 is 12 amino acids long. This chain's CDR3 is CGVGSSFYEQYF. Written as DNA, the CDR3 is TGCGGCGTTGGTTCTAGTTTCTACGAGCAGTACTTC.

This clonotype was picked up a small number of times. One end of the junction is discordant with germline, which a read error may explain. The genes are TRBV4-2 and TRBJ2-2; TRBD2 agrees at 9 bases. The CDR3 extends over 17 amino acids. The germline V gene has CDR1 LGHNA and CDR2 YNFKEQ. Here the CDR3 DNA reads TGTGTCAGCAGCCAAGATTATCGCGGGGGGGCCCCCGGGGAGCTATTTTTT. It yields the protein CVSSQDYRGGAPGELFF.

About this clonotype: It is likely a read error, because the conserved phenylalanine at the end of the CDR3 is missing. V and J are TRBV10-3 and TRBJ2-2; 7 bases are shared with TRBD2. The CDR3 sequence is 15 residues long. The germline CDR1 and CDR2 sequences are ENHRY and SYGVKD. The CDR3: CAISQGGTNSGELFC. The CDR3 DNA is TGTGCCATCAGCCAGGGAGGGACGAACTCCGGGGAGCTGTTTTGT.

With regard to this clonotype: The junction departs from the called germline gene at one end, perhaps through a read error. V and J are TRBV12-3 or TRBV12-4 and TRBJ1-6; a possible D gene is TRBD1 (5 bases). The CDR3 is 15 residues long. CDR3 amino acids: CVSSPRGANNSPLHF. In DNA form, the CDR3 reads TGTGTCAGCAGTCCTAGAGGGGCGAATAATTCACCCCTCCACTTT.

In regard to this clonotype: Since the CDR3 does not end with the conserved phenylalanine or tryptophan, this likely comes from a read error. The rearrangement uses TRBV20-1 and TRBJ2-3, with TRBD1 as a possible D gene (6 bases). The CDR3 consists of 15 residues. From germline, CDR1 is DFQATT and CDR2 SNEGSKA (reference sequence). CDR3 protein: CSADRQASSTDTQYI. The CDR3 DNA follows: TGCAGCGCGGATAGACAGGCATCTAGCACAGATACGCAGTATATT.

Note on this clonotype: The junction does not match germline at one end; this may be a read error. Here the CDR3 reads CASSLENLQRREIQYF. The CDR3 DNA reads as TGCGCCAGCAGCTTGGAGAACCTCCAGCGTAGGGAGATCCAGTACTTC. The chain has TRBV5-1 and TRBJ2-5, with D maybe TRBD2 (5 bases). CDR3 length: 16 amino acids. Germline V gene lookup returns CDR1 SGHRS and CDR2 YFSETQ.

The chain carries TRBV23-1 and TRBJ2-1; D gene uncertain. TRBV23-1 is an ORF; its function is uncertain. The ends were cut back, 3 bases at V and 0 bases at J, with 15 bases in the middle. The length of the CDR3 is 17 residues. Here the CDR3 DNA reads TGCGCCAGCAGTCAGAAAAAGGGCAACTTCTCCTACAATGAGCAGTTCTTC. This sequence encodes CASSQKKGNFSYNEQFF.

A remark on this clonotype: A read error may account for a junction end that differs from germline. The V and J genes are TRBV29-1 and TRBJ1-1; D not certain. The CDR3 spans 12 residues. Germline V gene data show CDR1 as SQVTM and CDR2 as ANQGSEA. Here the CDR3 DNA reads TGCAGCGTTATGGCGGTGAGGCCTGAAGCTATCTTT. Encoded protein: CSVMAVRPEAIF.

The genes are TRBV11-3 and TRBJ2-1, with TRBD2 as a possible D gene (6 bases). Deletions cut 5 bases from V and 9 bases from J, with 20 bases between. Germline loops: CDR1 SGHNT, CDR2 YENEEA. The CDR3 is made up of 15 amino acids. CDR3 sequence reads: CASSPGLMGVGEQFF. CDR3 DNA: TGTGCCAGCAGCCCAGGACTAATGGGAGTGGGTGAGCAGTTCTTC. The entire variable domain, with the rest obtained from reference TRBV11-3 and TRBJ2-1, is as follows: EAGVVQSPRYKIIEKKQPVAFWCNPISGHNTLYWYLQNLGQGPELLIRYENEEAVDDSQLPKDRFSAERLKGVDSTLKIQPAELGDSAVYLCASSPGLMGVGEQFFGPGTRLTVL.

This clonotype was counted at least ten times. J is TRBJ1-3 and V is TRBV12-3 or TRBV12-4; tentative D call: TRBD1 (5 bases). This CDR3 comprises 14 residues. Trimming removed 8 bases at V and 4 bases at J, with 15 bases between. The CDR3 DNA reads as TGTGCCAGCGGCGACGGGGCCAAAGGAAACACCATATATTTT. Translated, it gives CASGDGAKGNTIYF.

In the case of this clonotype: Likely a read error: the CDR3 ends without its conserved phenylalanine or tryptophan. The genes are TRBV11-2 and TRBJ1-2; D gene unclear. There are 14 residues in the CDR3. The V gene's germline CDR1 is SGHAT and CDR2 FQNNGV. In nucleotides, the CDR3 is TGTGACAGCAGCTTATCAGCACAAAACTATGGCTACACCTTA. This gives the protein CDSSLSAQNYGYTL.

This clonotype was counted once. The chain is built from TRBV10-1 and TRBJ2-7, with D unclear. The CDR3 consists of 12 residues. Trimming took off 0 bases at V and 7 bases at J, with 7 bases between the two ends. Germline CDR1 and CDR2: WNHNN and SYGVQD (reference sequence). The CDR3 nucleotides read TGCGCCAGCAGTGAGTCCCTGAGGGAGCAGTACTTC. Protein product: CASSESLREQYF.

Turning to this clonotype: A read error may account for a junction end that differs from germline. V usage is TRBV11-3 and J usage is TRBJ2-7; no firm D call. CDR1 and CDR2 from the germline V gene are SGHNT and YENEEA. This CDR3 contains 12 residues. The CDR3 loop reads CTSSLVRYEQYF. In DNA, the CDR3 is TGTACCAGCAGCTTAGTTCGGTACGAGCAATACTTC. The full variable domain, its missing parts supplied by reference TRBV11-3 and TRBJ2-7, is EAGVVQSPRYKIIEKKQPVAFWCNPISGHNTLYWYLQNLGQGPELLIRYENEEAVDDSQLPKDRFSAERLKGVDSTLKIQPAELGDSAVYLCTSSLVRYEQYFGPGTRLTVT.

Of note for this clonotype: A read error is likely, as this CDR3 ends without the conserved phenylalanine or tryptophan. The chain uses TRBV20-1 and TRBJ2-7, with 7 nucleotides matching TRBD2. The CDR3 extends over 15 amino acids. Per germline, CDR1 DFQATT and CDR2 SNEGSKA (reference sequence). Here the CDR3 DNA reads TGCAGTGTTAGAGAAGGACAAGCGGGGACCTACGAGCAGTACTCA. It is translated as CSVREGQAGTYEQYS.

Of note for this clonotype: One end of the junction is discordant with germline, which a read error may explain. The CDR3 DNA is TGTGCCAGCACTCTCGCGGGGGTCAGGAATCAGCCCAAGCATTTT. This codes for CASTLAGVRNQPKHF. The V call is TRBV6-2 or TRBV6-3, the J call TRBJ1-5; TRBD1 might be the D (5 bases). Germline V gene data show CDR1 as MNHEY and CDR2 as SVGEGT. The CDR3 is 15 residues long.

Details on this clonotype: Sequence at one end of the junction differs from germline and may be a read error. J is TRBJ1-2 and V is TRBV4-3; the D is unclear. CDR1 is LGHNA, CDR2 YSLEER, per germline. The CDR3 has 14 residues. CDR3 coding DNA: TGCGCCTGCAGCCAAGATGTGGGCGGAAATGGATACACCTTC. It specifies CACSQDVGGNGYTF.

Details on this clonotype: A read error may account for a junction end that differs from germline. As DNA, the CDR3 is TGTGACAGCACGTCCGCGGGAAACACAATATATTTT. Protein product: CDSTSAGNTIYF. The chain employs TRBV12-3 or TRBV12-4 and TRBJ1-3; D call uncertain. The CDR3 has 12 residues.

The CDR3: CASSQERTSGIWELFF. In DNA, the CDR3 is TGCGCCAGCAGCCAAGAGCGAACTAGCGGCATCTGGGAGCTGTTTTTT. V and J are TRBV4-1 and TRBJ2-2, with 8 bases aligning to TRBD2. Germline V gene lookup returns CDR1 MGHRA and CDR2 YSYEKL. With 0 bases clipped from V and 9 bases from J, the junction kept 9 bases outside the gene matches. This CDR3 spans 16 amino acids.

This clonotype was picked up a small number of times. Just one base apart from a much larger clone, this may be a read error. V and J are TRBV4-1 and TRBJ1-4; D gene unclear. This CDR3 region has 16 residues. Germline V gene sequence: CDR1 MGHRA, CDR2 YSYEKL. The CDR3 loop is CASNQDGTATNEKLFF. The CDR3 DNA reads TGCGCCAGCAACCAAGATGGAACGGCAACTAATGAAAAACTGTTTTTT.

This clonotype has only one observation. The junction departs from germline at one end; a sequencing error may be responsible. The chain links TRBV6-1 to TRBJ1-1; 10 bases match TRBD1. In germline, CDR1 is MNHNS, CDR2 SASEGT. The length of the CDR3 is 16 residues. CDR3 nucleotide sequence: TGTGCCAGCAATGAAAGTTCCGGGACAGGGGCCACTGAAGCTTTGTTT. Its protein product is CASNESSGTGATEALF.